A selection of T cell receptor beta chains follows, all from one sample in a study of PD-1 blockade in mismatch repair-deficient tumors. Here immunoSEQ multiplex PCR was the method, and the copy in TCRdb shows in-frame clones only, minus some. The repertoire consists of tens of thousands of clones, with 70% to 90% occurring once and the leading ten covering roughly 15%. Specimen: peripheral blood, collected 2 weeks after starting pembrolizumab. Receptors originate from an adult with mismatch repair-deficient cancer. Both conserved end residues are part of each CDR3. Rows give clone size only sometimes, using once, few, many, or a class for an expanded clone.

14 TRBV9 NA CASSVPGAGNEQFF
13 TRBV5-8 NA CASSFSVRYEQYF
15 TRBV6-5 NA CASSYLGTSTGELFF
20 TRBV19 NA CASSINRGLAGVVSTDTQYF
13 TRBV28 NA CASSAPSPDTQYF
15 TRBV28 NA CASSDPRGGTDTQYF
17 TRBV19 NA CASSIVGIGAAKNIQYF
13 TRBV6-5 NA CASTRSEYNEQFF
15 TRBV6-1 NA CASNRGGQGDQPQHF
14 TRBV5-8 NA CASSLGQGLYEQYF
14 TRBV29-1 NA CSVPAGQGVVEQYF
16 TRBV4-2 NA CASSQTSSGMNNEQYF
15 TRBV6-4 once CASSPLGHFNQPQHF
12 TRBV7-9 NA CASSFDQETQYF
14 TRBV4-1 NA CASSQEGTSDTQYF
14 TRBV28 NA CASKIQGHQQPQHF
15 TRBV7-9 NA CASSFQGEPLTEAFF
14 TRBV18 few CASSPPGLGNEQFF
11 TRBV11-3 NA CASNQGGEAFF
15 TRBV19 NA CASSIGESSGNTIYF
14 TRBV7-6 NA CASSQGGKNTEAFF
12 TRBV29-1 NA CSVLQGAETQYF
15 TRBV30 NA CAWSVIVRLKNIQYF
15 TRBV5-5 NA CASSFFGGPTDTQYF
15 TRBV5-1 few CASSFTSEAYNEQFF
15 TRBV5-1 NA CASSLPGTGEETQYF
19 TRBV4-1 NA CASSQVGLKGGDRYNEQFF
14 TRBV19 NA CASTMGPSTDTQYF
14 TRBV27 NA CASSPEQGQGEQFF
15 TRBV6-1 NA CASRTSSSGANVLTF
13 TRBV27 NA CASSWRAAYEQYF
15 TRBV19 NA CASSNKNGSYNEQFF
15 TRBV5-6 once CASSFRQGRGTEAFF
14 TRBV6-5 NA CASSYSVLNYGYTF
15 TRBV9 few CASSVDPTPNYGYTF
15 TRBV5-6 NA CASSLLARVNYEQYF
16 TRBV7-9 NA CASSKGLAGGSGEQYF
15 TRBV11-2 NA CASSQRLAGSGELFF
14 TRBV5-4 NA CASSPGSVNTEAFF
14 TRBV6-5 NA CASSYPTGGGEQYF